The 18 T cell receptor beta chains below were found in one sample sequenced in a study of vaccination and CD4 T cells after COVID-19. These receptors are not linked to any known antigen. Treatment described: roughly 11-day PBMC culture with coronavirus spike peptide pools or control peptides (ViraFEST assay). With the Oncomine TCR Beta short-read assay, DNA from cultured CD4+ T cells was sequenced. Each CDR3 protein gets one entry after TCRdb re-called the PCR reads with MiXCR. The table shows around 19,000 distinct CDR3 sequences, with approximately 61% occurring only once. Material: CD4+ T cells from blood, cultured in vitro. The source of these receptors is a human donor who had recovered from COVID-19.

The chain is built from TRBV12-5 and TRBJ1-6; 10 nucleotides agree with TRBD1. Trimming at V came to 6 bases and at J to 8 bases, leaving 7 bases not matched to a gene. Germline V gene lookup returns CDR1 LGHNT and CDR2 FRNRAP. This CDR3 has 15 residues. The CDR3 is CASGPPGQGDSPLHF. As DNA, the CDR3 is TGTGCTAGTGGCCCGCCCGGACAGGGGGATTCACCCCTCCACTTT. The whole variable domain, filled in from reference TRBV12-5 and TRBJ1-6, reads DARVTQTPRHKVTEMGQEVTMRCQPILGHNTVFWYRQTMMQGLELLAYFRNRAPLDDSGMPKDRFSAEMPDATLATLKIQPSEPRDSAVYFCASGPPGQGDSPLHFGNGTRLTVT.

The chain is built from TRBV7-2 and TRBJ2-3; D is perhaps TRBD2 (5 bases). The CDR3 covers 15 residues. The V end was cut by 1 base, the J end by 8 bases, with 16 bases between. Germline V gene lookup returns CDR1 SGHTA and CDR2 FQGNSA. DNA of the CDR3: TGTGCCAGCAGCTTAGAAGGGATGACCGGGGTTACGCAGTATTTT. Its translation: CASSLEGMTGVTQYF.

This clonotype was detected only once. CDR3 region: CSALGTGMGEAFF. DNA for the CDR3: TGCAGTGCGTTGGGGACAGGGATGGGTGAAGCTTTCTTT. This chain uses TRBV20-1 with TRBJ1-1, with 9 bases fitting TRBD1. Losses at the gene ends were 6 bases for V and 7 bases for J; bases not matched to a gene: 9. In germline, CDR1 is DFQATT, CDR2 SNEGSKA (reference sequence). The CDR3 sequence is 13 residues long.

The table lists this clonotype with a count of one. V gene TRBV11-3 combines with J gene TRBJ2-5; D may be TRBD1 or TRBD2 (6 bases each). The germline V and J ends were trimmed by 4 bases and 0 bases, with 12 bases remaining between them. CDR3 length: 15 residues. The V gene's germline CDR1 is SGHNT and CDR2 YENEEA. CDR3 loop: CASSWGDTYQETQYF. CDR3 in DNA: TGTGCCAGCAGCTGGGGGGACACGTACCAAGAGACCCAGTACTTC. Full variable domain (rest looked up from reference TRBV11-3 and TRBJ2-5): EAGVVQSPRYKIIEKKQPVAFWCNPISGHNTLYWYLQNLGQGPELLIRYENEEAVDDSQLPKDRFSAERLKGVDSTLKIQPAELGDSAVYLCASSWGDTYQETQYFGPGTRLLVL.

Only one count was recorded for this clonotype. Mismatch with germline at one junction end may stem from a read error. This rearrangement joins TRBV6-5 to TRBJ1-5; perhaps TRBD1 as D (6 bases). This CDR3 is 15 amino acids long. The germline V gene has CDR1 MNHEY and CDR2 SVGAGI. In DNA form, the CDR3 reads TGTGCCGGCAGTTCCTCCTCAGGGGTCAATCAGCCCCAGCATTTT. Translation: CAGSSSSGVNQPQHF.

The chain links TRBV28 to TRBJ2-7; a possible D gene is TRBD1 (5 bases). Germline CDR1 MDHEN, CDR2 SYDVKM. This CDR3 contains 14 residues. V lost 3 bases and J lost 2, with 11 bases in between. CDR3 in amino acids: CASSFWQGAYEQYF. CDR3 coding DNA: TGTGCCAGCAGTTTCTGGCAGGGCGCCTACGAGCAGTACTTC.

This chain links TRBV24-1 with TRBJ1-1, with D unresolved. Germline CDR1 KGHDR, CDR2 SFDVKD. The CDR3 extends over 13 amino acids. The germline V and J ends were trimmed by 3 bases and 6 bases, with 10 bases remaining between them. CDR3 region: CATSDPWASEAFF. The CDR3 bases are TGTGCCACCAGTGATCCGTGGGCCTCTGAAGCTTTCTTT.

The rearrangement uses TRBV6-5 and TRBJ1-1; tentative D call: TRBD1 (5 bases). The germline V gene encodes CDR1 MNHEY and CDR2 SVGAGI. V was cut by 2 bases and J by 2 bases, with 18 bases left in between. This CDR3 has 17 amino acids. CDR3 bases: TGTGCCAGCAGTTACCCGGAACAGGCAAAAGGAAACACTGAAGCTTTCTTT. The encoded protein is CASSYPEQAKGNTEAFF.

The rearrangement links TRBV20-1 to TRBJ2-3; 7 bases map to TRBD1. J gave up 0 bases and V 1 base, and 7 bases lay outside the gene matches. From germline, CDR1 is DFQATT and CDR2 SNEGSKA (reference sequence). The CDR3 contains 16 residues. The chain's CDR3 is CSARGGQAGSTDTQYF. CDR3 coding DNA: TGCAGTGCTAGAGGTGGACAGGCGGGTAGCACAGATACGCAGTATTTT.

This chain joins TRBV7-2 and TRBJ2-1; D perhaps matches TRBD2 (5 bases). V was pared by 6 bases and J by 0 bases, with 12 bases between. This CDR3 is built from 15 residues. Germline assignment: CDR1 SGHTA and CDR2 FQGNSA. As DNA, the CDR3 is TGTGCCAGCAGACGGACTTCGAGCTCCTACAATGAGCAGTTCTTC. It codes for CASRRTSSSYNEQFF.

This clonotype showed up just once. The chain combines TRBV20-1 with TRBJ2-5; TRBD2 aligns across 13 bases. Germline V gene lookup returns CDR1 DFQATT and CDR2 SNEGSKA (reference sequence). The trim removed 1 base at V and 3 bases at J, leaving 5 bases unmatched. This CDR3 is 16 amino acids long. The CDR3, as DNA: TGCAGTGCTAGAGTGACCGGGACTAGCGGGAAAGAGACCCAGTACTTC. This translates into CSARVTGTSGKETQYF.

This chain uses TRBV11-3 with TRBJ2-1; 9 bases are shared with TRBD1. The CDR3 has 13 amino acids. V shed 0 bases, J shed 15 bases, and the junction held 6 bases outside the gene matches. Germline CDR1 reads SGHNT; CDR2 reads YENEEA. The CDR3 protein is CASSLEAGTGRFF. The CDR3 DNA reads TGTGCCAGCAGCTTAGAGGCTGGGACAGGGCGGTTCTTC.

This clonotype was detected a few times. DNA of the CDR3: TGTGCCAGTAGGCAGGGGCGGGGGGGCACTGAAGCTTTCTTT. The encoded protein is CASRQGRGGTEAFF. J is TRBJ1-1 and V is TRBV19; a possible D gene is TRBD1 (6 bases). The CDR3 length is 14 residues. Germline V gene lookup returns CDR1 LNHDA and CDR2 SQIVND (reference sequence). Trimming took off 6 bases at V and 4 bases at J, with 15 bases between the two ends.

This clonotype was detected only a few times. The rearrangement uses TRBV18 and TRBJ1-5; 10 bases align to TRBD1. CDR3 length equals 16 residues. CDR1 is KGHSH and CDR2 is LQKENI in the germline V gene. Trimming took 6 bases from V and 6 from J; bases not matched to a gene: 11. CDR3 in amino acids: CASSDKGQGSRQPQHF. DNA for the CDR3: TGTGCCAGCTCTGATAAGGGACAGGGGAGCCGTCAGCCCCAGCATTTT. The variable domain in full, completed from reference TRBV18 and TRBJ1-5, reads NAGVMQNPRHLVRRRGQEARLRCSPMKGHSHVYWYRQLPEEGLKFMVYLQKENIIDESGMPKERFSAEFPKEGPSILRIQQVVRGDSAAYFCASSDKGQGSRQPQHFGDGTRLSIL.

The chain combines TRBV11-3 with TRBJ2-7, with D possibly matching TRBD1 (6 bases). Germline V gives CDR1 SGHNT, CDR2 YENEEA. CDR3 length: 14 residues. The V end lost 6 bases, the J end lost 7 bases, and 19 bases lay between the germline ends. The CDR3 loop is CASSSSTTGFEQYF. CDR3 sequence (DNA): TGTGCCAGCAGTTCATCAACCACAGGGTTTGAGCAGTACTTC. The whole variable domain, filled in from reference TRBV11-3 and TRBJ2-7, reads EAGVVQSPRYKIIEKKQPVAFWCNPISGHNTLYWYLQNLGQGPELLIRYENEEAVDDSQLPKDRFSAERLKGVDSTLKIQPAELGDSAVYLCASSSSTTGFEQYFGPGTRLTVT.

The CDR3 loop is CASSSSGQGRRPQHF. The CDR3 DNA follows: TGTGCCAGCAGTTCCTCGGGACAGGGGCGTCGGCCCCAGCATTTT. V and J are TRBV2 and TRBJ1-5, with 10 bases lining up with TRBD1. Trimming at V came to 5 bases and at J to 9 bases, leaving 10 bases not matched to a gene. The CDR3 sequence is 15 residues long. Per germline, CDR1 SNHLY and CDR2 FYNNEI. Based on the CDR3 plus reference TRBV2 and TRBJ1-5, the full variable domain is EPEVTQTPSHQVTQMGQEVILRCVPISNHLYFYWYRQILGQKVEFLVSFYNNEISEKSEIFDDQFSVERPDGSNFTLKIRSTKLEDSAMYFCASSSSGQGRRPQHFGDGTRLSIL.

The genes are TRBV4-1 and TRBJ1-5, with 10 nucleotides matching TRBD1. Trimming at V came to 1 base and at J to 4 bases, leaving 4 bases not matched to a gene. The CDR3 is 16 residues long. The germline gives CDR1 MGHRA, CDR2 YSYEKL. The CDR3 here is CASSQGRGQGNQPQHF. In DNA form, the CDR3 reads TGCGCCAGCAGCCAAGGCCGGGGACAGGGGAATCAGCCCCAGCATTTT.

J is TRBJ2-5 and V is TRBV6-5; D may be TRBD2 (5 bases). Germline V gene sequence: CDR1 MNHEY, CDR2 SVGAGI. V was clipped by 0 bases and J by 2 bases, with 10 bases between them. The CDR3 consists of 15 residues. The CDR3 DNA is TGTGCCAGCAGTTACTCACTAGGACTTCAAGAGACCCAGTACTTC. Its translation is CASSYSLGLQETQYF.